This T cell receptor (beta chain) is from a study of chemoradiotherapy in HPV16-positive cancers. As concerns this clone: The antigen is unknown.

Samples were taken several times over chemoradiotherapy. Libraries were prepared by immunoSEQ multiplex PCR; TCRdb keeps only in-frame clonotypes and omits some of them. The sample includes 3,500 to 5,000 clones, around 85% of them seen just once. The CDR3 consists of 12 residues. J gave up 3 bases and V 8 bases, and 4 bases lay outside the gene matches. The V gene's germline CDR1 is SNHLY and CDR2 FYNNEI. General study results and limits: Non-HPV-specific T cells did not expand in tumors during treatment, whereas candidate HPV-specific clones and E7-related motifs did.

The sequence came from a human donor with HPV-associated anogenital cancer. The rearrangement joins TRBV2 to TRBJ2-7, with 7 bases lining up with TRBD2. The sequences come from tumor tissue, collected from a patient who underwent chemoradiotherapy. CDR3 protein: CASRRDYYEQYF. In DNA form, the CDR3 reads TGTGCCAGCCGAAGGGACTACTACGAGCAGTACTTC. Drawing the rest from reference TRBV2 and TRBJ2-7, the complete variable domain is EPEVTQTPSHQVTQMGQEVILRCVPISNHLYFYWYRQILGQKVEFLVSFYNNEISEKSEIFDDQFSVERPDGSNFTLKIRSTKLEDSAMYFCASRRDYYEQYFGPGTRLTVT.